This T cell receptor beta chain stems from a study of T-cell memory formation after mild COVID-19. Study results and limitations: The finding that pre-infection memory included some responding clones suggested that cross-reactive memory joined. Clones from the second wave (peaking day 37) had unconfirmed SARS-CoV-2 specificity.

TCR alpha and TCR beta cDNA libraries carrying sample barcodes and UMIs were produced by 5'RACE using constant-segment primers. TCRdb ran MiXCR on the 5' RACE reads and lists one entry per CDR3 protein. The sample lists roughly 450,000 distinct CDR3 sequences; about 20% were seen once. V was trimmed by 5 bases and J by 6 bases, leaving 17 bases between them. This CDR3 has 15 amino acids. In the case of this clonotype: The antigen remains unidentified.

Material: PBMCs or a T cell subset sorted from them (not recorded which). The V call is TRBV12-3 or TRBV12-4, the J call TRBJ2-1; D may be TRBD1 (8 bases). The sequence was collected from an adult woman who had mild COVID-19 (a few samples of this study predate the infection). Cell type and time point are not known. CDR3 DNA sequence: TGTGCCAGCAGTGACAGGGGAGGGGGGAGCAATGAGCAGTTCTTC. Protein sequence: CASSDRGGGSNEQFF.